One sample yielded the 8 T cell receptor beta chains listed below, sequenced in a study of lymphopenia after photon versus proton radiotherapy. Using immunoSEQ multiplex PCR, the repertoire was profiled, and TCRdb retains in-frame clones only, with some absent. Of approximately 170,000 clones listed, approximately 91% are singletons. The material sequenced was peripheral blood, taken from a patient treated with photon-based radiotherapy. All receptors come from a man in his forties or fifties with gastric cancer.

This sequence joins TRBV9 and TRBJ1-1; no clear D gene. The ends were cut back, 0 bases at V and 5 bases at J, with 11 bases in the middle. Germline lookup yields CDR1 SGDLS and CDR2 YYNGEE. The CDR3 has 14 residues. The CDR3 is CASSVVAGKTEAFF. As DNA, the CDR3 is TGTGCCAGCAGCGTAGTAGCGGGGAAAACTGAAGCTTTCTTT.

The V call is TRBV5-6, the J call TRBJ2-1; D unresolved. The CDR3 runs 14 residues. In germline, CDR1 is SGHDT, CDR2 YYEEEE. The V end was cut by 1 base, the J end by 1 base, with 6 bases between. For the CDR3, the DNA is TGTGCCAGCAGCTTGTGGTCGTCCTACAATGAGCAGTTCTTC. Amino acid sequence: CASSLWSSYNEQFF.

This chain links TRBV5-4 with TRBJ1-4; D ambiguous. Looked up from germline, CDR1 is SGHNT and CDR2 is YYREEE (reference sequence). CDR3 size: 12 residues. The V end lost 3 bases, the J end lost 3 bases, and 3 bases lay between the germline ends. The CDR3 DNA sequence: TGTGCCAGCAGCTATCCTAATGAAAAACTGTTTTTT. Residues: CASSYPNEKLFF.

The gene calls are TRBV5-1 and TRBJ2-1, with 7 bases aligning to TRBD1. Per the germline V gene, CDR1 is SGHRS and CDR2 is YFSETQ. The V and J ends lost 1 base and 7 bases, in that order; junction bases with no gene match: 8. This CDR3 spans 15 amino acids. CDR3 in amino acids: CASSLRQGQWNEQFF. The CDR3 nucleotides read TGCGCCAGCAGCTTGCGACAGGGACAATGGAATGAGCAGTTCTTC.

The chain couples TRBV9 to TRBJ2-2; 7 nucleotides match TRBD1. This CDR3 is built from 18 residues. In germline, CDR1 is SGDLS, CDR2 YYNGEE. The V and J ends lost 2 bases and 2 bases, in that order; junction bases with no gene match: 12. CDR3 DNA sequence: TGTGCCAGCAGCGTGGATAAGGCAGGGGGTCGTAACACCGGGGAGCTGTTTTTT. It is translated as CASSVDKAGGRNTGELFF.

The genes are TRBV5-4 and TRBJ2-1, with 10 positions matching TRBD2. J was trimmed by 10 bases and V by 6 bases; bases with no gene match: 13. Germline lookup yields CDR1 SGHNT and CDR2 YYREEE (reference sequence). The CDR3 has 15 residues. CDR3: CASTTQRLAGDEQFF. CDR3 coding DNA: TGTGCCAGCACCACACAACGGCTAGCGGGAGACGAGCAGTTCTTC.

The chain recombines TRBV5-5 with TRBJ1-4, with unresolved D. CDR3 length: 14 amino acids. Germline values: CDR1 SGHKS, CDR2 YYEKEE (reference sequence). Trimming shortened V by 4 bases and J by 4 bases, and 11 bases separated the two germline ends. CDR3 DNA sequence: TGTGCCAGCAGCCCCCGACGGATTAATGAAAAACTGTTTTTT. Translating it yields CASSPRRINEKLFF.

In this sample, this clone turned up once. CDR3 DNA: TGCGCCAGCAGCCTCCGGGACAACTATGGCTACACCTTC. Translation gives CASSLRDNYGYTF. This chain connects TRBV5-1 to TRBJ1-2, with D maybe TRBD1 (5 bases). The germline gives CDR1 SGHRS, CDR2 YFSETQ. V gave up 4 bases and J gave up 2 bases, with 9 bases separating them. The CDR3 totals 13 residues.